This T cell receptor beta chain was captured in a study of glioma-infiltrating T cells after dendritic cell vaccination. Study context: Treatment, given 2003 to 2012, was autologous tumor lysate-pulsed dendritic cell vaccination.

Per germline, CDR1 KGHSY and CDR2 FQNENV. Trimming shortened V by 4 bases and J by 5 bases, and 11 bases separated the two germline ends. The CDR3 extends over 13 amino acids. Regarding the study as a whole: Longer survival after dendritic cell vaccination followed higher pretreatment TIL content. No direct clonality-survival link was found; a diverse polyclonal response may matter.

Points on this clone: Antigen specificity is unknown.

TCRdb's copy holds only in-frame clones and misses some; the assay was immunoSEQ multiplex PCR. The table includes tens of thousands of clones, approximately 85% detected once. This specimen was blood, taken before dendritic cell vaccination. This clonotype originated in a human donor with glioblastoma. The rearrangement joins TRBV16 to TRBJ2-5; D possibly corresponds to TRBD2 (6 bases). DNA of the CDR3: TGTGCCAGCAGCCCCCCGGGGGAGGAGACCCAGTACTTC. Residues: CASSPPGEETQYF.